Each of the 27 T cell receptor beta chains below was sequenced from the same sample in a study of blood T cell repertoires in COVID-19 (dated by TCRdb to 2018 to 2020). Libraries came from the immunoSEQ multiplex PCR assay. Not all clones reach the TCRdb copy of this immuneACCESS table, which keeps in-frame sequences only. Checked studies attribute under half of the gap to unresolved V genes and leave the rest unexplained. For this sample there are about 50,000 clones; about 72% appear just once. 5.8% of the sample is taken by the ten largest. Sequencing was performed on PBMCs or T cells enriched from blood (not recorded which). The receptors shown here come from a woman between 50 and 59 years old with acute COVID-19.

The rearrangement links TRBV29-1 to TRBJ2-2, with TRBD2 matching 9 bases. Germline lookup yields CDR1 SQVTM and CDR2 ANQGSEA. Trimming at V came to 1 base and at J to 5 bases, leaving 5 bases not matched to a gene. This CDR3 comprises 15 residues. In DNA, the CDR3 is TGCAGCGTTGAAGGGCGGGGGGGCCTTACCGGGGAGCTGTTTTTT. The encoded protein is CSVEGRGGLTGELFF.

CDR3 sequence (DNA): TGTGCCAGCAGCTCCTCGGGGAGCGGCTACGAGCAGTACTTC. This translates into CASSSSGSGYEQYF. The V call is TRBV7-3, the J call TRBJ2-7; D possibly corresponds to TRBD2 (5 bases). CDR3 length equals 14 residues. The V gene lost 4 bases and the J gene lost 3 bases, with 13 bases spanning the gap. The germline gives CDR1 SGHTA, CDR2 FQGTGA.

The rearrangement links TRBV10-1 to TRBJ1-1; D call uncertain. CDR1 and CDR2 (germline): WNHNN, SYGVQD (reference sequence). The CDR3 sequence is 13 residues long. Deletions cut 6 bases from V and 4 bases from J, with 12 bases between. The DNA of the CDR3 is TGCGCCAGCAGCCCTGGTGAGGCCACTGAAGCTTTCTTT. Translating gives CASSPGEATEAFF.

V is TRBV27 and J is TRBJ1-2, with 12 positions matching TRBD1. V was pared by 4 bases and J by 6 bases, with 6 bases of the junction left unmatched. The CDR3 runs 15 residues. Germline-derived CDR1 and CDR2 are MNHEY and SMNVEV (reference sequence). CDR3 region: CASSSPGQGANGYTF. The DNA of the CDR3 is TGTGCCAGCAGTTCGCCGGGACAGGGGGCAAATGGCTACACCTTC.

This clone was seen only once. J is TRBJ1-5 and V is TRBV29-1; the D is unclear. V was pared by 7 bases and J by 6 bases, with 13 bases between. There are 12 residues in the CDR3. The germline V gene has CDR1 SQVTM and CDR2 ANQGSEA. The CDR3 is CSAWLPGQPQHF. CDR3 in DNA: TGCAGCGCCTGGCTCCCGGGTCAGCCCCAGCATTTT.

The chain links TRBV7-2 to TRBJ1-3; TRBD1 is a possible D gene (5 bases). V gave up 2 bases and J gave up 4 bases, with 9 bases separating them. The germline V gene has CDR1 SGHTA and CDR2 FQGNSA. The CDR3 consists of 14 residues. In nucleotides, the CDR3 is TGTGCCAGCAGCTTACCAGGGCTCGGAAACACCATATATTTT. Residues: CASSLPGLGNTIYF.

This chain links TRBV5-5 with TRBJ2-7, with 8 bases that match TRBD1. The CDR3 is 15 residues long. The V segment lost 2 bases and the J segment 3 bases; nucleotides outside the gene matches: 7. Germline CDR1 SGHKS, CDR2 YYEKEE (reference sequence). CDR3 sequence: CASSLGQGPLYEQYF. CDR3 DNA: TGTGCCAGCAGCTTAGGACAGGGACCCCTCTACGAGCAGTACTTC. The variable domain in full, with the rest retrieved from reference TRBV5-5 and TRBJ2-7, is DAGVTQSPTHLIKTRGQQVTLRCSPISGHKSVSWYQQVLGQGPQFIFQYYEKEERGRGNFPDRFSARQFPNYSSELNVNALLLGDSALYLCASSLGQGPLYEQYFGPGTRLTVT.

This clone was seen more than once but under ten times. The V gene is TRBV29-1, the J gene TRBJ1-2; 10 bases are shared with TRBD1. Germline CDR1 and CDR2: SQVTM and ANQGSEA. This CDR3 region has 12 residues. V lost 8 bases to trimming and J lost 3 bases; unmatched junction nucleotides: 3. CDR3 in DNA: TGCAGCTCTGGACAGGGGGACTATGGCTACACCTTC. Its translation is CSSGQGDYGYTF.

The V call is TRBV28, the J call TRBJ1-2, with D perhaps matching TRBD1 (5 bases). Trimming removed 3 bases from V and 4 bases from J, with 9 bases in between. In germline, CDR1 is MDHEN, CDR2 SYDVKM. This CDR3 is built from 13 residues. The CDR3 sequence: CASSLQGSYGYTF. In DNA form, the CDR3 reads TGTGCCAGCAGTTTGCAGGGCTCCTATGGCTACACCTTC.

This chain links TRBV28 with TRBJ2-7; D perhaps matches TRBD2 (5 bases). This CDR3 is 12 amino acids long. Germline CDR1 and CDR2: MDHEN and SYDVKM. The ends were cut back, 6 bases at V and 3 bases at J, with 9 bases in the middle. Here the CDR3 DNA reads TGTGCCAGCAGGCGGGTGGGCTACGAGCAGTACTTC. This codes for CASRRVGYEQYF. Supplemented by reference TRBV28 and TRBJ2-7, the full variable domain reads DVKVTQSSRYLVKRTGEKVFLECVQDMDHENMFWYRQDPGLGLRLIYFSYDVKMKEKGDIPEGYSVSREKKERFSLILESASTNQTSMYLCASRRVGYEQYFGPGTRLTVT.

This clone was seen only once. The chain is built from TRBV5-6 and TRBJ1-2; 8 bases agree with TRBD1. CDR1 is SGHDT, CDR2 YYEEEE, per germline. V lost 3 bases, J lost 5 bases, and 9 bases stayed unmatched. The CDR3 is 15 residues long. The CDR3 sequence is CASSSGQGRDYGYTF. The CDR3 DNA reads TGTGCCAGCAGCTCTGGACAGGGAAGAGATTATGGCTACACCTTC. The variable domain in full, with the rest retrieved from reference TRBV5-6 and TRBJ1-2, is DAGVTQSPTHLIKTRGQQVTLRCSPKSGHDTVSWYQQALGQGPQFIFQYYEEEERQRGNFPDRFSGHQFPNYSSELNVNALLLGDSALYLCASSSGQGRDYGYTFGSGTRLTVV.

The rearrangement links TRBV28 to TRBJ1-2; possibly TRBD1 for D (5 bases). Per the germline V gene, CDR1 is MDHEN and CDR2 is SYDVKM. V lost 4 bases, J lost 4 bases, and 13 bases lay in between. The CDR3 runs 14 residues. The DNA for the CDR3 is TGTGCCAGCAGTTACCCAGGGTGGAGCTATGGCTACACCTTC. This gives the protein CASSYPGWSYGYTF.

The CDR3, as DNA: TGCAGTGCTAGTAGGCCAGGGGATAAAGATACGCAGTATTTT. Translation: CSASRPGDKDTQYF. This sequence joins TRBV20-1 and TRBJ2-3, with a possible D match to TRBD1 (6 bases). This CDR3 region has 14 residues. Trimming removed 3 bases at V and 5 bases at J, with 15 bases between. CDR1 is DFQATT, CDR2 SNEGSKA, per germline (reference sequence).

The gene calls are TRBV2 and TRBJ1-2, with a weak D call TRBD1 (5 bases). CDR3 length: 15 amino acids. Germline CDR1 is SNHLY and CDR2 is FYNNEI. Trimming left V 3 bases short and J 0 bases short, with 11 bases between. Here the CDR3 reads CASSDRQSANYGYTF. The DNA of the CDR3 is TGTGCCAGCAGTGATAGACAGTCAGCTAACTATGGCTACACCTTC.

The chain is built from TRBV5-1 and TRBJ2-7, with 8 bases that match TRBD1. After removal of 0 bases from V and 3 bases from J, the junction contained 2 bases not matched to a gene. The CDR3 sequence is 14 residues long. Germline assignment: CDR1 SGHRS and CDR2 YFSETQ. DNA of the CDR3: TGCGCCAGCAGCTTGGGGACAGGGATCTACGAGCAGTACTTC. This sequence encodes CASSLGTGIYEQYF.

V and J are TRBV12-3 or TRBV12-4 and TRBJ2-1, with D perhaps matching TRBD2 (5 bases). V was trimmed by 8 bases and J by 9 bases, leaving 11 bases between them. The CDR3 contains 11 residues. The CDR3: CASARSGEQFF. DNA of the CDR3: TGTGCCAGCGCCCGGAGCGGTGAGCAGTTCTTC.

V gene TRBV6-2 or TRBV6-3 combines with J gene TRBJ2-7; the D is unclear. V was pared by 2 bases and J by 3 bases, with 14 bases between. The germline V gene encodes CDR1 MNHEY and CDR2 SVGEGT. This CDR3 is built from 15 residues. CDR3 in amino acids: CASSYRIKPLYEQYF. CDR3 DNA: TGTGCCAGCAGTTACCGCATAAAGCCCCTCTACGAGCAGTACTTC.

In this sample, this clone turned up a few times. The CDR3 DNA sequence: TGTGCCAGCAGTTTATATGGGACAGGGAGCAATCAGCCCCAGCATTTT. Protein product: CASSLYGTGSNQPQHF. The chain joins TRBV27 to TRBJ1-5; 9 bases are shared with TRBD1. The germline V gene has CDR1 MNHEY and CDR2 SMNVEV (reference sequence). This CDR3 contains 16 residues. J gave up 1 base and V 1 base, and 2 bases lay outside the gene matches.

The CDR3 nucleotides are TGCGCCAGCACCCGGGGGATGGGGGGCTACAATGAGCAGTTCTTC. Translation: CASTRGMGGYNEQFF. The rearrangement links TRBV5-1 to TRBJ2-1; D might be TRBD2 (6 bases). Germline V gene lookup returns CDR1 SGHRS and CDR2 YFSETQ. V lost 6 bases to trimming and J lost 3 bases, with 16 bases between them. The CDR3 is 15 residues long.

The V and J genes are TRBV2 and TRBJ2-7; 8 bases are shared with TRBD1. The CDR3 length is 17 residues. Per germline, CDR1 SNHLY and CDR2 FYNNEI. Losses at the gene ends were 0 bases for V and 2 bases for J; bases not matched to a gene: 9. CDR3 nucleotides: TGTGCCAGCAGTGAAGCCCGGTGGGCAGGGGGCACCTACGAGCAGTACTTC. Translating it yields CASSEARWAGGTYEQYF.

The rearrangement uses TRBV6-5 and TRBJ2-5, with D perhaps TRBD2 (5 bases). V was pared by 7 bases and J by 3 bases, with 12 bases between. This CDR3 has 13 residues. The germline V gene encodes CDR1 MNHEY and CDR2 SVGAGI. The CDR3 reads CASKLRVEETQYF. The DNA of the CDR3 is TGTGCCAGCAAATTGAGGGTGGAAGAGACCCAGTACTTC.

This sequence joins TRBV7-9 and TRBJ2-7; TRBD1 aligns across 9 bases. J was trimmed by 2 bases and V by 5 bases; bases with no gene match: 7. There are 15 residues in the CDR3. From germline, CDR1 is SEHNR and CDR2 FQNEAQ (reference sequence). The CDR3 coding sequence is TGTGCCAGCAGCGAACAGGGGGCGGGGGCCTACGAGCAGTACTTC. This codes for CASSEQGAGAYEQYF.

The chain employs TRBV4-1 and TRBJ1-2; TRBD1 matches at 7 bases. The CDR3 is made up of 13 amino acids. The V segment lost 1 base and the J segment 4 bases; nucleotides outside the gene matches: 0. Germline CDR1 MGHRA, CDR2 YSYEKL. The CDR3 is CASSQGTGYGYTF. The CDR3 DNA sequence: TGCGCCAGCAGCCAAGGGACAGGCTATGGCTACACCTTC.

The genes are TRBV19 and TRBJ1-5; tentatively, D is TRBD1 (5 bases). Germline values: CDR1 LNHDA, CDR2 SQIVND (reference sequence). Trimming removed 5 bases from V and 7 bases from J, with 18 bases in between. The CDR3 length is 15 residues. CDR3 loop: CASSGTGGTWQPQHF. In DNA, the CDR3 is TGTGCCAGTAGTGGTACCGGGGGAACTTGGCAGCCCCAGCATTTT.

The chain recombines TRBV4-1 with TRBJ2-3; the match to TRBD2 covers 11 bases. The junction had 7 bases not matched to a gene; V was cut back by 2 bases and J by 3 bases. CDR3 length: 17 amino acids. Germline lookup yields CDR1 MGHRA and CDR2 YSYEKL. The CDR3 is CASSQPVAGGGTDTQYF. The CDR3 coding sequence is TGCGCCAGCAGCCAACCCGTAGCGGGGGGGGGTACAGATACGCAGTATTTT.

The V and J genes are TRBV7-5 and TRBJ1-1; TRBD1 is the table's D call, not checked against the DNA. TRBV7-5 is tagged as a pseudogene. The CDR3 runs 15 residues. The CDR3 sequence is CARSSDRGRLTEAFF. The CDR3 nucleotides read TGTGCCAGAAGCTCTGACAGGGGAAGACTCACTGAAGCTTTCTTT.

The chain has TRBV4-1 and TRBJ2-1, with 9 bases that match TRBD2. This CDR3 is 14 amino acids long. The V gene's germline CDR1 is MGHRA and CDR2 YSYEKL. Trimming at V came to 4 bases and at J to 9 bases, leaving 7 bases not matched to a gene. CDR3 in DNA: TGCGCCAGCAGCCTGCGGGGGGGGCAAGGTGAGCAGTTCTTC. It is translated as CASSLRGGQGEQFF.